The rows below give T cell receptor beta chains drawn from one sample of a study of blood T cell repertoires in COVID-19. Some clones are missing from TCRdb's copy, which holds only in-frame ones; the method was immunoSEQ multiplex PCR. The table has about 180,000 clones, approximately 85% seen once; the top ten hold over 7.5%. Sequenced input: PBMCs or T cells enriched from blood (not recorded which). The receptors originated from a woman aged 25 to 39 who had recovered from COVID-19. Each CDR3 is given with its conserved first and last residue.

j_call cdr3_length v_call cdr3_aa
TRBJ2-6 15 TRBV30 CAWSLTARGANVLTF
TRBJ1-4 17 TRBV5-6 CASSSDRAITTNEKLFF
TRBJ1-1 15 TRBV4-2 CASSQDLTVNTEAFF
TRBJ2-7 16 TRBV30 CAWSVSELAGETGQYF
TRBJ1-5 17 TRBV21-1 CASSRGDRVLSNQPQHF
TRBJ2-7 16 TRBV5-4 CASSPRGRGREDEQYF
TRBJ2-7 12 TRBV7-2 CASSSLPGGQYF
TRBJ1-3 15 TRBV5-8 CASSLRLNSGNTIYF
TRBJ1-1 15 TRBV3-1/TRBV3-2 CASSQDRWALQEAFF
TRBJ1-2 15 TRBV6-5 CASSYVGGLNYGYTF
TRBJ1-3 16 TRBV2 CASRELGPISGNTIYF
TRBJ2-1 15 TRBV5-6 CASSPGLDVVNEQFF
TRBJ1-2 16 TRBV7-9 CASSLASGTGGGGYTF
TRBJ2-2 17 TRBV9 CASSVQPSGRSTGELFF
TRBJ2-7 13 TRBV2 CASRGQATYEQYF
TRBJ2-1 16 TRBV14 CASSPGLAGVANEQFF
TRBJ1-1 15 TRBV7-2 CASSPGTGTNTEAFF
TRBJ2-7 14 TRBV27 CASSLAGRSYEQYF
TRBJ2-3 11 TRBV12-5 CASGSSDTQYF
TRBJ2-3 17 TRBV4-2 CASSQGVRGREADTQYF
TRBJ1-2 12 TRBV29-1 CSARTGDYGYTF
TRBJ2-7 13 TRBV5-6 CASSLGSGYEQYF
TRBJ1-3 15 TRBV10-3 CATLSGGLSGNTIYF
TRBJ2-2 12 TRBV11-3 CASRSSGGELFF
TRBJ1-1 13 TRBV27 CASSLDSYTEAFF
TRBJ2-7 15 TRBV5-5 CASSLRQGSSYEQYF
TRBJ2-4 21 TRBV2 CASSETAPTNQRVLAKNIQYF
TRBJ2-6 17 TRBV19 CASTRTSGSLGANVLTF
TRBJ2-5 16 TRBV28 CASSEGQTADQDPQYF
TRBJ2-7 15 TRBV9 CASSVGPSGINEQYF
TRBJ2-7 15 TRBV7-8 CASSLVSGVGDEQYF
TRBJ2-7 12 TRBV27 CASSWGGGEQYF
TRBJ2-5 14 TRBV9 CASSVGQTGETQYF
TRBJ1-4 12 TRBV6-5 CASGQGAEKLFF
TRBJ1-5 14 TRBV5-1 CASSLGTLNQPQHF
TRBJ1-3 15 TRBV2 CAIFFTGETGNTIYF
TRBJ2-3 15 TRBV18 CASSPPSRSTDTQYF
TRBJ2-2 16 TRBV7-9 CASSLGGTANTGELFF
TRBJ1-1 12 TRBV5-6 CASRGGGTEAFF
TRBJ2-7 15 TRBV7-9 CASSLIGTGSHEQYF
TRBJ1-5 16 TRBV7-9 CASTPQGSDSNQPQHF
TRBJ2-3 16 TRBV7-9 CASSRTSGKETDTQYF
TRBJ1-1 14 TRBV29-1 CSVEESRGWTEAFF
TRBJ2-1 16 TRBV5-6 CASSIGLAGGLDEQFF
TRBJ2-7 16 TRBV4-2 CASSQENSGSNYEQYF
TRBJ2-1 13 TRBV27 CASHLAGYNEQFF
TRBJ1-5 15 TRBV28 CASSFRRDSNQPQHF
TRBJ1-1 14 TRBV7-2 CASSEQGTRTEAFF
TRBJ2-3 14 TRBV7-9 CASSLMARLDTQYF
TRBJ2-5 17 TRBV27 CASNFLGTSGGQETQYF
TRBJ2-7 14 TRBV6-5 CASRDRDRGRTSSF
TRBJ2-2 17 TRBV3-1/TRBV3-2 CASSQDGSRENTGELFF